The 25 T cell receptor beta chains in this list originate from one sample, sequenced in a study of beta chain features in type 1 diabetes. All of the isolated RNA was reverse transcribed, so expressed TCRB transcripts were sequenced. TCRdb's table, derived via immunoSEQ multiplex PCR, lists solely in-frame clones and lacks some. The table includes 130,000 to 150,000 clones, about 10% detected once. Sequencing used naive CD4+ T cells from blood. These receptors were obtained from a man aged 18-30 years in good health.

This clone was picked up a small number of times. CDR3 nucleotides: TGTGCCAGCAGTACCCGGGACAGGGTAGCCGGGGAGCTGTTTTTT. Translating it yields CASSTRDRVAGELFF. The rearrangement joins TRBV6-1 to TRBJ2-2; the match to TRBD1 covers 9 bases. The CDR3 has 15 residues. Germline values: CDR1 MNHNS, CDR2 SASEGT. The junction had 7 bases not matched to a gene; V was cut back by 5 bases and J by 6 bases.

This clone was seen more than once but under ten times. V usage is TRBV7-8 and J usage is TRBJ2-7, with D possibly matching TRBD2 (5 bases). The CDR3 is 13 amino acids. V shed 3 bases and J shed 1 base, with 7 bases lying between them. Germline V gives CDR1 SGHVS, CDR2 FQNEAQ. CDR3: CASSFTSSYEQYF. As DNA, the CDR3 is TGTGCCAGCAGCTTTACTAGTTCCTACGAGCAGTACTTC.

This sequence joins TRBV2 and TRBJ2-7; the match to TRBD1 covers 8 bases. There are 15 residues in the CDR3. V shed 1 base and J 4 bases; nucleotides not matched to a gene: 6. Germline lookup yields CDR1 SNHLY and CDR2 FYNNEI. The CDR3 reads CASSEGAGGIYEQYF. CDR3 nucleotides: TGTGCCAGCAGTGAAGGCGCAGGGGGCATTTACGAGCAGTACTTC.

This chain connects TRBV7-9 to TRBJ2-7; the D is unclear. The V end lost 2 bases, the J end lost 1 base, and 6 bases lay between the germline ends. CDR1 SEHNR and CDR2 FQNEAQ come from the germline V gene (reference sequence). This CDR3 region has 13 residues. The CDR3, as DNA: TGTGCCAGCAGCTTACGAGGATCCTACGAGCAGTACTTC. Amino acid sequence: CASSLRGSYEQYF.

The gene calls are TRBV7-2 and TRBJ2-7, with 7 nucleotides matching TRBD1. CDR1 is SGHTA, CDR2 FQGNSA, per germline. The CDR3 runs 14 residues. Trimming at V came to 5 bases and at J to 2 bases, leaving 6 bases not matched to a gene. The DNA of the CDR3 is TGTGCCAGCAGCCCGACGGGACAGACCTACGAGCAGTACTTC. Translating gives CASSPTGQTYEQYF.

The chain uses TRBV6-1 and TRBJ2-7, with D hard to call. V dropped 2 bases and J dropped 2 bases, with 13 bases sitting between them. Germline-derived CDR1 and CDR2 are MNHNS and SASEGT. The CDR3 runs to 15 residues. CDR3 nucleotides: TGTGCCAGCAGTGAAACCCCTACAGTTACCTACGAGCAGTACTTC. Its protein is CASSETPTVTYEQYF.

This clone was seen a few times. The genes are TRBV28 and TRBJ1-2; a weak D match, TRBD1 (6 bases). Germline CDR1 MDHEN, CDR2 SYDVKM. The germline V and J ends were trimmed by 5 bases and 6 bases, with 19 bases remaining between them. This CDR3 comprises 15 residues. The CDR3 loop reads CASSTDGGPLNGYTF. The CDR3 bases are TGTGCCAGCAGTACCGACGGGGGGCCTCTGAATGGCTACACCTTC.

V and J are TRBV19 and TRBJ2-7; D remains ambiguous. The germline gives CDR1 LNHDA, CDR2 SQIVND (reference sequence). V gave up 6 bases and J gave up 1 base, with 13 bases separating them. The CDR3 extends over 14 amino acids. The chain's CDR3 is CASRPSGQSYEQYF. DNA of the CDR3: TGTGCCAGTAGGCCATCTGGGCAGTCCTACGAGCAGTACTTC.

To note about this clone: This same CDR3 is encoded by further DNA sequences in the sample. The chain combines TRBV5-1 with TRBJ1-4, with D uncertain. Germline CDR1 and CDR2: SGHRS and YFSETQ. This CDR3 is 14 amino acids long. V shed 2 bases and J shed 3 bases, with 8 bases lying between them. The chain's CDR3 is CASSFRGPNEKLFF. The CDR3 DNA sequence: TGCGCCAGCAGCTTCCGAGGCCCTAATGAAAAACTGTTTTTT.

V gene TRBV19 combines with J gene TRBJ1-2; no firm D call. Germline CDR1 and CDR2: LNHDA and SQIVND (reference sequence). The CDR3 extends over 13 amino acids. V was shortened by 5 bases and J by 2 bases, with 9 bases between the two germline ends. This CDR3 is CASSSFQNYGYTF. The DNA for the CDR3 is TGTGCCAGTAGTTCTTTTCAGAACTATGGCTACACCTTC. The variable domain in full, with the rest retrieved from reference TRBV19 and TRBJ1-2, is DGGITQSPKYLFRKEGQNVTLSCEQNLNHDAMYWYRQDPGQGLRLIYYSQIVNDFQKGDIAEGYSVSREKKESFPLTVTSAQKNPTAFYLCASSSFQNYGYTFGSGTRLTVV.

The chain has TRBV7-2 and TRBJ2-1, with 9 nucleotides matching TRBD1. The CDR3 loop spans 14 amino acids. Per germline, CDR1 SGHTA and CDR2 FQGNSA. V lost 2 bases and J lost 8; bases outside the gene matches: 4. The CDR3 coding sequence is TGTGCCAGCAGCTTAATGGGACAGGGTGATGAGCAGTTCTTC. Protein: CASSLMGQGDEQFF.

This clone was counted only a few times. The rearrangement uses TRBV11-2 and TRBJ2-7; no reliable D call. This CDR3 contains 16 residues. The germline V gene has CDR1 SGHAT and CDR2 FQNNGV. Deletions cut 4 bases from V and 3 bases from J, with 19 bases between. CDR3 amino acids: CASSSPSLRLHYEQYF. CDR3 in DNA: TGTGCCAGCAGCTCTCCCTCTTTGCGACTCCACTACGAGCAGTACTTC.

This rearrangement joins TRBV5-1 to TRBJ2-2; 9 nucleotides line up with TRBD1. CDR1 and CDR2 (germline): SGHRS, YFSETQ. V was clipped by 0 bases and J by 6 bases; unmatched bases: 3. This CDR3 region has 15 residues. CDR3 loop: CASSLGDRDSGELFF. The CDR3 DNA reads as TGCGCCAGCAGCTTGGGGGACAGGGATTCCGGGGAGCTGTTTTTT.

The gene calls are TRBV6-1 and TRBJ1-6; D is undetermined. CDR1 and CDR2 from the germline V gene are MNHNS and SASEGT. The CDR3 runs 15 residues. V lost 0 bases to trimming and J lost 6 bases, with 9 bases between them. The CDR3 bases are TGTGCCAGCAGTGAAGCGTGGGCCAGTAATTCACCCCTCCACTTT. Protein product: CASSEAWASNSPLHF.

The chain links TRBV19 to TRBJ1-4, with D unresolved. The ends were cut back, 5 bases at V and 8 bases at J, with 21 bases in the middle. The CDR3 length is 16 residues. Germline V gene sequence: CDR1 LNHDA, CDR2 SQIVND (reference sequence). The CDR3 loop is CASSPSQTAWREKLFF. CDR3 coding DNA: TGTGCCAGTAGTCCATCCCAGACCGCCTGGAGGGAAAAACTGTTTTTT.

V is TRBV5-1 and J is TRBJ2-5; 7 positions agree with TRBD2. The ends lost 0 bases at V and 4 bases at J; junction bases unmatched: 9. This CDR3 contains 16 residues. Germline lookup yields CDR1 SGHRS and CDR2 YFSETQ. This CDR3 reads CASSLAGQGGTETQYF. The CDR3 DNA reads TGCGCCAGCAGCTTGGCAGGTCAGGGAGGGACAGAGACCCAGTACTTC.

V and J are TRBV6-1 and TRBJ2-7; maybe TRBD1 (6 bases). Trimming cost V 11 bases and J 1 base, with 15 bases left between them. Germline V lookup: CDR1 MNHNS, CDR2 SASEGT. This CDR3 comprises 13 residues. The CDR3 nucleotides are TGTGCCGGAACCAGGGGTGGGTCCTACGAGCAGTACTTC. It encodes CAGTRGGSYEQYF.

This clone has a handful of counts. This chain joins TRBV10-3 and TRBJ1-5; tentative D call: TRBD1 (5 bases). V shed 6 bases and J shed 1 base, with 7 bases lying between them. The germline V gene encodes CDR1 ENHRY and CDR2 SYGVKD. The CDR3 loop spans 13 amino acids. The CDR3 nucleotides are TGTGCCATCAGCGGGGGGAGCAATCAGCCCCAGCATTTT. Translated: CAISGGSNQPQHF.

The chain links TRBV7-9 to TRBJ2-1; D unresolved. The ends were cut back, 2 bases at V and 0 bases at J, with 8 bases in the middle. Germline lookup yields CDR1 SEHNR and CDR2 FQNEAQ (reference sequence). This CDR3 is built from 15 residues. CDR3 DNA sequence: TGTGCCAGCAGCTTACAACCGAGCTCCTACAATGAGCAGTTCTTC. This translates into CASSLQPSSYNEQFF.

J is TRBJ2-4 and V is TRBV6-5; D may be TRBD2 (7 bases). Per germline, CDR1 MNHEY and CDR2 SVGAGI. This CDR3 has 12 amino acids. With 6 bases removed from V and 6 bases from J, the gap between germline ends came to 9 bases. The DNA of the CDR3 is TGTGCCAGCAGAGGGGGGGGAAACATTCAGTACTTC. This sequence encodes CASRGGGNIQYF.

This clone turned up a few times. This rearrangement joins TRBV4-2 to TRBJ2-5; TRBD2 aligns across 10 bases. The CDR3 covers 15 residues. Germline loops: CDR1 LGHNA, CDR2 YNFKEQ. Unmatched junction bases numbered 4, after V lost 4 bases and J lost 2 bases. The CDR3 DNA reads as TGTGCCAGCAGCCCTTCGACTAGCGGGCAAGAGACCCAGTACTTC. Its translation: CASSPSTSGQETQYF.

Here the CDR3 DNA reads TGTGCCACCGAGACAGGGGGCGCCTCCTACGAGCAGTACTTC. It codes for CATETGGASYEQYF. The chain recombines TRBV2 with TRBJ2-7, with TRBD1 matching 10 bases. Germline V gene lookup returns CDR1 SNHLY and CDR2 FYNNEI. The CDR3 has 14 residues. The V segment lost 10 bases and the J segment 0 bases; nucleotides outside the gene matches: 6.

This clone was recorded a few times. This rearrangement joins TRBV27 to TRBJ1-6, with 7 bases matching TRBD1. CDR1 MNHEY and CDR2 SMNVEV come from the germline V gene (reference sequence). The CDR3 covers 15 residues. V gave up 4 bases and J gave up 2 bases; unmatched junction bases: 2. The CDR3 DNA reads TGTGCCAGCAGTTCGGGACAGACCTATAATTCACCCCTCCACTTT. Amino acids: CASSSGQTYNSPLHF.

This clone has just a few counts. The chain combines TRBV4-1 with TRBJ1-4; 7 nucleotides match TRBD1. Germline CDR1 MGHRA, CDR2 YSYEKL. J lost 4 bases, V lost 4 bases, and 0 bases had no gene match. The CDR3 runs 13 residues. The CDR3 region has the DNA TGCGCCAGCAGCCGGGACAGTAATGAAAAACTGTTTTTT. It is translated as CASSRDSNEKLFF.

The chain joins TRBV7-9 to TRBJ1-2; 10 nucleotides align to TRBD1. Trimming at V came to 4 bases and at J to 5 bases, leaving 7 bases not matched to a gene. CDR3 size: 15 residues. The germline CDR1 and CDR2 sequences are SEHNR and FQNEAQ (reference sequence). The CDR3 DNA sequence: TGTGCCAGCAGCTCCGACAGGGGGCGGAGGTATGGCTACACCTTC. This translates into CASSSDRGRRYGYTF.